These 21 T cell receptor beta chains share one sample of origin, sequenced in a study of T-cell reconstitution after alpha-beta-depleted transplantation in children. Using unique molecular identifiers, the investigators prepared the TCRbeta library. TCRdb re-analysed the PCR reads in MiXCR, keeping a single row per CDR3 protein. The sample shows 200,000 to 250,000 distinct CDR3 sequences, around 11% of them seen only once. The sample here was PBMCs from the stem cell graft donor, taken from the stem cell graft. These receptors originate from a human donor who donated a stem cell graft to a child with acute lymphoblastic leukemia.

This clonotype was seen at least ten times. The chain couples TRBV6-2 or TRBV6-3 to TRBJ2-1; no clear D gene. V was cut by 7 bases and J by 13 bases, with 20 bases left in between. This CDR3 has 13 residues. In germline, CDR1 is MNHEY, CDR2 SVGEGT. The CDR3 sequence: CASTKLGSAPQFF. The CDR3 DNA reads TGTGCCAGCACTAAGCTGGGCAGCGCCCCACAGTTCTTC.

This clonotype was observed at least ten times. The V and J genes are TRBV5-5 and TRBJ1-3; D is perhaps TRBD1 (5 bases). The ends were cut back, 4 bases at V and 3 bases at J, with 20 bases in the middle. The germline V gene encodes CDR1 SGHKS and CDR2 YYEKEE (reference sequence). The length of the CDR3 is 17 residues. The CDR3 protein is CASSRAGPAGDGNTIYF. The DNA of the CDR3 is TGTGCCAGCAGCCGAGCGGGACCGGCGGGAGATGGAAACACCATATATTTT.

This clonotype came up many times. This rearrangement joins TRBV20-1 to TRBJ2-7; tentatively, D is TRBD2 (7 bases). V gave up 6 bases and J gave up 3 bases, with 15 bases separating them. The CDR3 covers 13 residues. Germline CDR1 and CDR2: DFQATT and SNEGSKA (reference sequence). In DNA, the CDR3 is TGCAGTGCGTCGAGGGGGGGGCGCTACGAGCAGTACTTC. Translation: CSASRGGRYEQYF.

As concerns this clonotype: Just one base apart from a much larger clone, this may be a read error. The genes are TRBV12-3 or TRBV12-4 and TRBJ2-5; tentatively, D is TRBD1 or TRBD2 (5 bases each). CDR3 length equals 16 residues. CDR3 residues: CASCLTGFNWGETQYF. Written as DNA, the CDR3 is TGTGCCAGCTGTTTAACGGGCTTCAACTGGGGGGAGACCCAGTACTTC.

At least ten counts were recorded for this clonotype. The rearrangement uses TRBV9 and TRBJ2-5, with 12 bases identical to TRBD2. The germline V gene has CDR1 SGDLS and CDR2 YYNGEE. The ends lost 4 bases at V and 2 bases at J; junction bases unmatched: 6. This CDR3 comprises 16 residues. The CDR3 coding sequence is TGTGCCAGCAGCTATGGGACTAGCGGGCCTCAAGAGACCCAGTACTTC. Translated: CASSYGTSGPQETQYF.

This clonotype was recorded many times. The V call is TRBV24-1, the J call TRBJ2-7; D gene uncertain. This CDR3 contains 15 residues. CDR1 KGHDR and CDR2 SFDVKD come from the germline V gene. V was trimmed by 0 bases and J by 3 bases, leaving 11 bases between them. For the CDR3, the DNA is TGTGCCACCAGTGATTTGCAAGTTCACTACTACGAGCAGTACTTC. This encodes CATSDLQVHYYEQYF.

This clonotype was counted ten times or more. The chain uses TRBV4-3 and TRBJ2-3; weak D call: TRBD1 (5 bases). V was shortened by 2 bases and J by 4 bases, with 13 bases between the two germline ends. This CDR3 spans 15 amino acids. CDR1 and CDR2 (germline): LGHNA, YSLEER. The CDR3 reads CASSQSPQGSDTQYF. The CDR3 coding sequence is TGCGCCAGCAGCCAATCTCCCCAGGGCTCAGATACGCAGTATTTT.

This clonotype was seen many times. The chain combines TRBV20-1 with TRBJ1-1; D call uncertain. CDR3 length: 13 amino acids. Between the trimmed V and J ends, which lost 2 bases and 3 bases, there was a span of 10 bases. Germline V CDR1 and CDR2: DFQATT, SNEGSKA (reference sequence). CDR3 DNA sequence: TGCAGTGCTAGATCTCCGAGGGACACTGAAGCTTTCTTT. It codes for CSARSPRDTEAFF.

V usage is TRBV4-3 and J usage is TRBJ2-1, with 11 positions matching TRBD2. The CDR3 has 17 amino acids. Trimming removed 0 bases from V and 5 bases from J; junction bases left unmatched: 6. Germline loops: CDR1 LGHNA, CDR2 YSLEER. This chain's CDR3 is CASSQDPTSGGDNEQFF. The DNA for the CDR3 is TGCGCCAGCAGCCAAGATCCCACTAGCGGGGGAGACAATGAGCAGTTCTTC.

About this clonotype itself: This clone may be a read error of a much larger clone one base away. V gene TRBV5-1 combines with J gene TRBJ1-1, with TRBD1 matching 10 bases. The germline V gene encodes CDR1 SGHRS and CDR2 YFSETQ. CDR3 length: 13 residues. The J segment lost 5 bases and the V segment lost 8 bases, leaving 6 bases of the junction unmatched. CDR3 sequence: CARDRGWKTEAFF. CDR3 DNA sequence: TGCGCCAGGGACAGGGGGTGGAAGACTGAAGCTTTCTTT.

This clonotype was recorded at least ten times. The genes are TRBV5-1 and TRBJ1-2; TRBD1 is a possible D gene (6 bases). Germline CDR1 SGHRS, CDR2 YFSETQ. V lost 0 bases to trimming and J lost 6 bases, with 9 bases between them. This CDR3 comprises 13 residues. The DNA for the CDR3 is TGCGCCAGCAGCTTGGACAGGGTGAATGGCTACACCTTC. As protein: CASSLDRVNGYTF.

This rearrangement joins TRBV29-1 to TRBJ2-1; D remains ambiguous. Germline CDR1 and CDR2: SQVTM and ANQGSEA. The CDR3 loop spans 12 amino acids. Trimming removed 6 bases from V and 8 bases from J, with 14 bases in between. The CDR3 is CSVVDVNDEQFF. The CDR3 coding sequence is TGCAGCGTCGTCGACGTGAACGATGAGCAGTTCTTC.

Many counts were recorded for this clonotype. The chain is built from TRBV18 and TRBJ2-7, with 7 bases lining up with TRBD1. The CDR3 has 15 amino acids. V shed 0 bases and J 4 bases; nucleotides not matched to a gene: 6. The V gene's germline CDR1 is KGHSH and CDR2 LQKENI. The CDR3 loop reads CASSPPSLQGYEQYF. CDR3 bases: TGTGCCAGCTCACCACCCTCGCTACAGGGGTACGAGCAGTACTTC.

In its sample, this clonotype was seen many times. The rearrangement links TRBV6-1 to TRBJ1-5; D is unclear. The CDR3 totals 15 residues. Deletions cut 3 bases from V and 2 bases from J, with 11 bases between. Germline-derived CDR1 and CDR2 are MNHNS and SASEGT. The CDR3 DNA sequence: TGTGCCAGCAGTGAGAAGGGAAGGGGCAATCAGCCCCAGCATTTT. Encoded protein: CASSEKGRGNQPQHF.

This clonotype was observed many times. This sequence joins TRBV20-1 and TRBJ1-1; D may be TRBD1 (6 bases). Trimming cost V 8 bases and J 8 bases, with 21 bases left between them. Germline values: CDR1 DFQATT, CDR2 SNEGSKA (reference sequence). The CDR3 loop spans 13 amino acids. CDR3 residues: CSKNGQSLSEAFF. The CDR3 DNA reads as TGCAGTAAAAACGGACAGTCCCTAAGCGAAGCTTTCTTT.

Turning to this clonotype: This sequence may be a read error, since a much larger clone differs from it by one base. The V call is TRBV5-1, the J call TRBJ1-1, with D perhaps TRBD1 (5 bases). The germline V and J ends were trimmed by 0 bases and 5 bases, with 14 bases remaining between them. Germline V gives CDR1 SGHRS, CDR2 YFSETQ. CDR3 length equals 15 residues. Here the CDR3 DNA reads TGCGCCAGCAGCTTGGACAGGCTGACGGGGACTGAAGCTTTCTTT. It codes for CASSLDRLTGTEAFF.

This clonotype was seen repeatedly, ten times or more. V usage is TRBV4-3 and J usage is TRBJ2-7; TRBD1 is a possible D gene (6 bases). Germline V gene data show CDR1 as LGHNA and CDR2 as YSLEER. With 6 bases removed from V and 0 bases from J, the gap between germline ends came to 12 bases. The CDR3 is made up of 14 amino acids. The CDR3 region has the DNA TGCGCCAGCAGTCGGACAGTGGACTCCTACGAGCAGTACTTC. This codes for CASSRTVDSYEQYF.

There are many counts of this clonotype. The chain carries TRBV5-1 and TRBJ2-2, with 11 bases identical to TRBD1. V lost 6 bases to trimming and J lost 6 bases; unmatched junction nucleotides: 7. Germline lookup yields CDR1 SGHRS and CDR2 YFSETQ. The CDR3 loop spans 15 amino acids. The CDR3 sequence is CASTGQGARSGELFF. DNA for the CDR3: TGCGCCAGCACCGGACAGGGGGCGCGGTCCGGGGAGCTGTTTTTT.

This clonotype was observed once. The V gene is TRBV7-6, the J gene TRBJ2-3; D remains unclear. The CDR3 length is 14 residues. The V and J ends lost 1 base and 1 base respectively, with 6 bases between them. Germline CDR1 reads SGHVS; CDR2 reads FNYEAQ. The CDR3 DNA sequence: TGTGCCAGCAGCTTAGACCCCCGCACAGATACGCAGTATTTT. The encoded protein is CASSLDPRTDTQYF.

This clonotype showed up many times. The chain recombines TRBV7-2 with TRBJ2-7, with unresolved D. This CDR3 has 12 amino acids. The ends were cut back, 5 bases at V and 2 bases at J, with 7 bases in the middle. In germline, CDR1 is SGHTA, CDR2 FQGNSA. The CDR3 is CASSPAPYEQYF. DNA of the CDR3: TGTGCCAGCAGCCCAGCCCCCTACGAGCAGTACTTC.

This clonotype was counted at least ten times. CDR3 amino acids: CASSFLVNTEAFF. In DNA, the CDR3 is TGTGCCAGCAGTTTCCTTGTCAACACTGAAGCTTTCTTT. J is TRBJ1-1 and V is TRBV6-2 or TRBV6-3, with D unresolved. The germline V gene encodes CDR1 MNHEY and CDR2 SVGEGT. The CDR3 consists of 13 residues. With 4 bases removed from V and 2 bases from J, the gap between germline ends came to 8 bases.